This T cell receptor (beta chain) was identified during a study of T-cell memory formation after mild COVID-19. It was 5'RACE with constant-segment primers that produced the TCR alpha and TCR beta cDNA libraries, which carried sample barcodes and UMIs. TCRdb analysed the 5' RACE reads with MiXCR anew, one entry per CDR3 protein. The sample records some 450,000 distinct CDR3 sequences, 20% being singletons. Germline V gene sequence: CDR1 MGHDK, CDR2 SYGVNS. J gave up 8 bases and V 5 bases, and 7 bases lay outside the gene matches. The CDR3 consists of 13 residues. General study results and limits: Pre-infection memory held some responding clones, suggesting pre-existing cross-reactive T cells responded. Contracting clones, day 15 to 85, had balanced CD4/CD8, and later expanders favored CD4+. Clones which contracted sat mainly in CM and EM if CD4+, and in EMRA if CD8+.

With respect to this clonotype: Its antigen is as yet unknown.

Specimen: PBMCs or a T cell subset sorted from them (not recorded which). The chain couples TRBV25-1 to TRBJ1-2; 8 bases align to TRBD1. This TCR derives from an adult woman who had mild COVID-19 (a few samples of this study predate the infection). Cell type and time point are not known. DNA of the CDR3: TGTGCCAGCAGTCCCGGGACAGGAGTCGGCTACACCTTC. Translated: CASSPGTGVGYTF.